This TCR beta chain emerged from a study of blood T cell repertoires in COVID-19. Study overall: The origin of the acute and convalescent COVID-19 samples was the United States, Italy and Spain. Sources were T cells, B-cell-depleted T cells, or PBMCs; the material itself was cDNA or gDNA.

In the original analysis: Estimation of nucleated cell counts was performed using reference gene primer amplification. Clones were read by immunoSEQ multiplex PCR, and TCRdb kept only the in-frame ones, dropping some. V, J and clone size derive from that table, while D and trimming were established from the DNA sequence. The sample includes about 100,000 clones, over 75% seen only once; the top ten take just over 4%. The germline V gene has CDR1 MNHEY and CDR2 SMNVEV (reference sequence). The CDR3 runs 14 residues. Germline trimming cut 6 bases from V and 2 bases from J; bases unmatched to any gene: 4.

The rearrangement joins TRBV27 to TRBJ1-5; 7 bases agree with TRBD1. This TCR came from a woman aged 70 to 79 with acute or convalescent COVID-19. The sequenced material came from peripheral blood. The CDR3 loop reads CASSQGEGNQPQHF. The CDR3 DNA is TGTGCCAGCAGCCAGGGGGAGGGCAATCAGCCCCAGCATTTT.